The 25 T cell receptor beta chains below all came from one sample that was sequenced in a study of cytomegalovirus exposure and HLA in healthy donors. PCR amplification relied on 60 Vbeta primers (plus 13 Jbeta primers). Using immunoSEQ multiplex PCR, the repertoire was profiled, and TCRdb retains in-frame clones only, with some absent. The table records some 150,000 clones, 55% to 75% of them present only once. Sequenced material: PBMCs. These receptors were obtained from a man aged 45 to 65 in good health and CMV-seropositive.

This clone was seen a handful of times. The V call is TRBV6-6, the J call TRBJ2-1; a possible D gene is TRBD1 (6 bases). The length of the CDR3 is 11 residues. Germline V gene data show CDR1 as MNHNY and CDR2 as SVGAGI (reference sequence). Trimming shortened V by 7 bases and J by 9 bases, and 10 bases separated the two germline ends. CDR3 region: CASTKDSEQFF. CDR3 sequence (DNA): TGTGCCAGCACTAAGGACAGTGAGCAGTTCTTC.

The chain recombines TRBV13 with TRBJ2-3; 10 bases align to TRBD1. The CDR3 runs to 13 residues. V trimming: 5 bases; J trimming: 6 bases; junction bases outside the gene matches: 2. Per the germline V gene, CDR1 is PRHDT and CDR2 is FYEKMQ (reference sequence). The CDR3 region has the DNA TGTGCCAGCAGCAAGGACAGGGGGGATACGCAGTATTTT. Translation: CASSKDRGDTQYF. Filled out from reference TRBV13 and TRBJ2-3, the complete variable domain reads AAGVIQSPRHLIKEKRETATLKCYPIPRHDTVYWYQQGPGQDPQFLISFYEKMQSDKGSIPDRFSAQQFSDYHSELNMSSLELGDSALYFCASSKDRGDTQYFGPGTRLTVL.

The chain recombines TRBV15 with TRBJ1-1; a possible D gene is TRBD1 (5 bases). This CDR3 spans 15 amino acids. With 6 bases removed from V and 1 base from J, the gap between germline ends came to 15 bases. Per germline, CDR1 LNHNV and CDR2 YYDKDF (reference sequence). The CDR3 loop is CATRGGVSSNTEAFF. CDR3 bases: TGTGCCACCAGGGGGGGGGTATCGTCGAACACTGAAGCTTTCTTT.

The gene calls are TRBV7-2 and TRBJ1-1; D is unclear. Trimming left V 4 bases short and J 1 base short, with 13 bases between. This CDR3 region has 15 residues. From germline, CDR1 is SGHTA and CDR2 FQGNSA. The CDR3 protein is CASSSSNIANTEAFF. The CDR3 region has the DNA TGTGCCAGCAGCTCCTCGAATATAGCGAACACTGAAGCTTTCTTT. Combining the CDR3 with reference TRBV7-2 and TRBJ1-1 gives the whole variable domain GAGVSQSPSNKVTEKGKDVELRCDPISGHTALYWYRQSLGQGLEFLIYFQGNSAPDKSGLPSDRFSAERTGGSVSTLTIQRTQQEDSAVYLCASSSSNIANTEAFFGQGTRLTVV.

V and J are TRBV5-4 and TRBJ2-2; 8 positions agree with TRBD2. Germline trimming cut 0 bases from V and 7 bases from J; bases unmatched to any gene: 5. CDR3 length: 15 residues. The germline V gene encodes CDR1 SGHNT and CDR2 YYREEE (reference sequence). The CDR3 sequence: CASSLDAGGSGELFF. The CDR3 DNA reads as TGTGCCAGCAGCTTGGACGCGGGAGGAAGCGGGGAGCTGTTTTTT.

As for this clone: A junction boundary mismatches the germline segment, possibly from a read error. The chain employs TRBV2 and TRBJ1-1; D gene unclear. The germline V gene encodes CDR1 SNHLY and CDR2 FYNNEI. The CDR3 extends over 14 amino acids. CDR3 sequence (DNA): TGTGCCAGCAGGGAAGCTAACACGAACACTGAAGCTTTCTTT. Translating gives CASREANTNTEAFF. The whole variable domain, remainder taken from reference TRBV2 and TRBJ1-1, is EPEVTQTPSHQVTQMGQEVILRCVPISNHLYFYWYRQILGQKVEFLVSFYNNEISEKSEIFDDQFSVERPDGSNFTLKIRSTKLEDSAMYFCASREANTNTEAFFGQGTRLTVV.

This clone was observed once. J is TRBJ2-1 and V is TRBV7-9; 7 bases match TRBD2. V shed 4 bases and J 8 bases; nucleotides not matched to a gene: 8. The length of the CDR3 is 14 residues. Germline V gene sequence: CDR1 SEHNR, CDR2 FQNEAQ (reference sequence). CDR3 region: CASSWGGEDHEQFF. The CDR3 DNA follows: TGTGCCAGCAGCTGGGGAGGGGAGGACCATGAGCAGTTCTTC.

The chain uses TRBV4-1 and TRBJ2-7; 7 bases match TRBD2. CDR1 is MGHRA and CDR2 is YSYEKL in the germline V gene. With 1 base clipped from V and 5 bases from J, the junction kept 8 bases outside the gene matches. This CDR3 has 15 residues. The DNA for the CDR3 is TGCGCCAGCAGCCAAGGCGGGGGACGAGGGGACGAGCAGTACTTC. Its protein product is CASSQGGGRGDEQYF.

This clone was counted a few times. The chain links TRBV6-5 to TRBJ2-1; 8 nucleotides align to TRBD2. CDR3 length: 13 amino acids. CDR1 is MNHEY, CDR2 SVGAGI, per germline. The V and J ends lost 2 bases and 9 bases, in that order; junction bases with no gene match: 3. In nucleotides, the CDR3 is TGTGCCAGCAGTTACAGTGCGGGGGGTGAGCAGTTCTTC. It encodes CASSYSAGGEQFF.

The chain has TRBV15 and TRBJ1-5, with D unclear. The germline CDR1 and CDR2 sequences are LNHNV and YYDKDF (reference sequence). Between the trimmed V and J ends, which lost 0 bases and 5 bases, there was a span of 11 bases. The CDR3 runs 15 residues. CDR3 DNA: TGTGCCACCAGCAGAGAAATAGCAGTCGATCAGCCCCAGCATTTT. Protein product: CATSREIAVDQPQHF.

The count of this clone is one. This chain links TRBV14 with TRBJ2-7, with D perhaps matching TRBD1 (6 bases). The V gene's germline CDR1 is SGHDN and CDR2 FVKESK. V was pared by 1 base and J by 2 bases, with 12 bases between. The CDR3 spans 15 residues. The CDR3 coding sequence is TGTGCCAGCAGCCAAGGAATCGGACAGACCTACGAGCAGTACTTC. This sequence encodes CASSQGIGQTYEQYF. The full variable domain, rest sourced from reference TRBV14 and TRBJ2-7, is EAGVTQFPSHSVIEKGQTVTLRCDPISGHDNLYWYRRVMGKEIKFLLHFVKESKQDESGMPNNRFLAERTGGTYSTLKVQPAELEDSGVYFCASSQGIGQTYEQYFGPGTRLTVT.

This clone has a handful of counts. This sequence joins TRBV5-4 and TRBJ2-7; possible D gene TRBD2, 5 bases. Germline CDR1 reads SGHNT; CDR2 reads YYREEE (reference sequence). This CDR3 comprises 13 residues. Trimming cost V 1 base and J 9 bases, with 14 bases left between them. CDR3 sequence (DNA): TGTGCCAGCAGCTTGTCCTCGGCTGAGGGGCAGTACTTC. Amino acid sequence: CASSLSSAEGQYF.

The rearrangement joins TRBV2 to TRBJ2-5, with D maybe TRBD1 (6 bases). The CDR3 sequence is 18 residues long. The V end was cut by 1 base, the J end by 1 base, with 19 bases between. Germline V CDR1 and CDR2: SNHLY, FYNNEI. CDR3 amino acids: CASSEGTVRPMFQETQYF. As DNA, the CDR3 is TGTGCCAGCAGTGAAGGGACAGTTCGCCCCATGTTCCAAGAGACCCAGTACTTC.

The CDR3 spells CASSVGPGTYSSGNTIYF. In DNA form, the CDR3 reads TGTGCCAGCAGCGTTGGCCCGGGAACGTACAGCTCTGGAAACACCATATATTTT. The chain uses TRBV9 and TRBJ1-3, with D uncertain. Germline V gene data show CDR1 as SGDLS and CDR2 as YYNGEE. Trimming cost V 2 bases and J 0 bases, with 18 bases left between them. The CDR3 contains 18 residues.

The CDR3 here is CASTRDSSFTDTQYF. The CDR3 DNA is TGTGCCAGCACCCGGGACAGCTCCTTCACAGATACGCAGTATTTT. V and J are TRBV25-1 and TRBJ2-3; TRBD1 agrees at 7 bases. The CDR3 spans 15 residues. Germline V gene lookup returns CDR1 MGHDK and CDR2 SYGVNS. With 7 bases clipped from V and 2 bases from J, the junction kept 9 bases outside the gene matches.

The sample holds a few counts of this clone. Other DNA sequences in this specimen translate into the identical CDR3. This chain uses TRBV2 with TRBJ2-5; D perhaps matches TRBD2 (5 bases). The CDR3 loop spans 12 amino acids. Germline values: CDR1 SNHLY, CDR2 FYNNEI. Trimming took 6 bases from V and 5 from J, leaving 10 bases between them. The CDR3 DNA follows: TGTGCCAGCAGCCGGACTCGGGAGACCCAGTACTTC. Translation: CASSRTRETQYF.

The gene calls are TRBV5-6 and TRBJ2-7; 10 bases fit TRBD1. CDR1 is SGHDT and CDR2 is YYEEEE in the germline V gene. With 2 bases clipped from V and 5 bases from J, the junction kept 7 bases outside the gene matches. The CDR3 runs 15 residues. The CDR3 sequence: CASSFLTGGLHEQYF. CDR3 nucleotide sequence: TGTGCCAGCAGCTTTTTGACAGGGGGCCTTCACGAGCAGTACTTC.

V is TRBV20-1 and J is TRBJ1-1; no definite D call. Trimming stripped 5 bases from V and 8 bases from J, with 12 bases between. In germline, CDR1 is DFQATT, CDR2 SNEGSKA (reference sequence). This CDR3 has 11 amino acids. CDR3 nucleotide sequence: TGCAGTGCTTTCCGGGAGGACGAAGCTTTCTTT. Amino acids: CSAFREDEAFF.

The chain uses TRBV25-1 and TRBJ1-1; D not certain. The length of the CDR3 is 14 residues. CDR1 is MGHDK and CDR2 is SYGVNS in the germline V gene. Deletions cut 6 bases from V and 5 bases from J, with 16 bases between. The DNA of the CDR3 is TGTGCCAGCAGCGCCCCCGGTGCCCTGACTGAAGCTTTCTTT. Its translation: CASSAPGALTEAFF.

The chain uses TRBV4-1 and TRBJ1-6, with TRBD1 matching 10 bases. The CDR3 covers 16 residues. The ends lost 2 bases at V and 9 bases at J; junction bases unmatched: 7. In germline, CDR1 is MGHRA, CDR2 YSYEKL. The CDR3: CASSQPTGGNSSPLHF. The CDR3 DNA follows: TGCGCCAGCAGCCAACCGACAGGGGGCAACAGTTCACCCCTCCACTTT.

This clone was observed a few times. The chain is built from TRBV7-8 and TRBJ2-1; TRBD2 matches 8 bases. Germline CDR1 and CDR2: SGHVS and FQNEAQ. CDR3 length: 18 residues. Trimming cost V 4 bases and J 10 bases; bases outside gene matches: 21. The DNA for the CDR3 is TGTGCCAGCAGCTCAGAGAGAGCCGGGCTCGTCCGGGGGGGCGAGCAGTTCTTC. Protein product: CASSSERAGLVRGGEQFF.

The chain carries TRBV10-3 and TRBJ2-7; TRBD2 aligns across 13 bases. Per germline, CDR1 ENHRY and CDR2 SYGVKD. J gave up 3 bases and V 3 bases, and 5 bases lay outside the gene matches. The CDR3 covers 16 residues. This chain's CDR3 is CAISEPTSGRDYEQYF. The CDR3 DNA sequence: TGTGCCATCAGTGAACCTACTAGCGGGAGGGACTACGAGCAGTACTTC.

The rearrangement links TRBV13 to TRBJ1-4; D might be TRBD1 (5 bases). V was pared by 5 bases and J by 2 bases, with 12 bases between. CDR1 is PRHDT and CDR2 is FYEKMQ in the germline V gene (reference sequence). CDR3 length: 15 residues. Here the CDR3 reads CASSLTGTTNEKLFF. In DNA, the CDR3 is TGTGCCAGCAGCCTAACGGGGACTACTAATGAAAAACTGTTTTTT.

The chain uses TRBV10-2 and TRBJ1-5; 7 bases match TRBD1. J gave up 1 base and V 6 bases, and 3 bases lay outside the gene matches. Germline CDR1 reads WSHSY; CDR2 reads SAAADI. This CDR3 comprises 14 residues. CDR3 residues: CASSQDRSNQPQHF. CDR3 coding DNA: TGCGCCAGCAGCCAGGACAGGAGCAATCAGCCCCAGCATTTT.

The CDR3 sequence is CASSLSFSSTDTQYF. CDR3 DNA sequence: TGTGCCAGCAGTTTAAGCTTTTCTAGCACAGATACGCAGTATTTT. The rearrangement links TRBV27 to TRBJ2-3; D is undetermined. V lost 2 bases to trimming and J lost 0 bases, with 9 bases between them. The germline V gene has CDR1 MNHEY and CDR2 SMNVEV (reference sequence). This CDR3 spans 15 amino acids.